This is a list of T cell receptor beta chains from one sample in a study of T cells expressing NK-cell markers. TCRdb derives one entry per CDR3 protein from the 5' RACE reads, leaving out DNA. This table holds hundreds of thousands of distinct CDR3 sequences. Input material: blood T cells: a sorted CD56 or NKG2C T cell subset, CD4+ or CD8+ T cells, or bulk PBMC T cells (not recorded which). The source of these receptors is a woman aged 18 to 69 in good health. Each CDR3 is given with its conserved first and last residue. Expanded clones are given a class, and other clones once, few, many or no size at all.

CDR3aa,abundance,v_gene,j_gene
CASSLLRDRQYF,.,TRBV12-3/TRBV12-4,TRBJ2-7
CASSTRAGVIGELFF,.,TRBV11-2,TRBJ2-2
CSASFPGGYTF,.,TRBV20-1,TRBJ1-2
CASSLVGDAAFF,.,TRBV12-3/TRBV12-4,TRBJ1-1
CASSPGLAGGLGETQYF,.,TRBV7-7,TRBJ2-5
CASSFMAGGLQETQYF,.,TRBV12-3/TRBV12-4,TRBJ2-5
CSVEGYEFQAFF,.,TRBV29-1,TRBJ1-1
CASSPRGFSYNEQFF,medium-sized,TRBV11-2,TRBJ2-1
CASSFTSGNTYEQYF,.,TRBV5-1,TRBJ2-7
CASSKVPGQGAEAFF,.,TRBV12-3/TRBV12-4,TRBJ1-1
CSARDGDRGQVGNQPQHF,.,TRBV20-1,TRBJ1-5
CASSPDRVRNTEAFF,.,TRBV18,TRBJ1-1
CSARDLGTGLADYEQYF,.,TRBV20-1,TRBJ2-7
CATKNSKWDEQFF,.,TRBV24-1,TRBJ2-1
CASSLVRPANTEAFF,.,TRBV5-1,TRBJ1-1
CSVEGLAGPYEQYF,.,TRBV29-1,TRBJ2-7
CASRQGTYNEQFF,.,TRBV6-1,TRBJ2-1
CASSLQGAPNEKLFF,.,TRBV5-5,TRBJ1-4
CASSPRTGTGGLDIQYF,.,TRBV18,TRBJ2-4
CASSQGRFAYEQYF,.,TRBV4-3,TRBJ2-7
CASSGQPRGSYNEQFF,.,TRBV28,TRBJ2-1
CASSSLTKWNTIYF,.,TRBV12-3/TRBV12-4,TRBJ1-3
CASTLTGAGYNEQFF,.,TRBV12-3/TRBV12-4,TRBJ2-1
CASSRDAGGSPLHF,.,TRBV6-1,TRBJ1-6
CASSPINTGELFF,.,TRBV7-2,TRBJ2-2
CSVEDPPKGDIQYF,.,TRBV29-1,TRBJ2-4
CASSPALAVTGELFF,.,TRBV19,TRBJ2-2
CASTQGPNEKLFF,.,TRBV6-6,TRBJ1-4
CASSQLAGGTYEQFF,.,TRBV4-3,TRBJ2-1
CASSPRGDTEAFF,.,TRBV7-6,TRBJ1-1
CASSPGGGRDTDTQYF,.,TRBV7-8,TRBJ2-3
CASNPGVGGANVLTF,.,TRBV19,TRBJ2-6
CASSPGRSSTDTQYF,.,TRBV12-3/TRBV12-4,TRBJ2-3
CASSSRGLKNIQYF,.,TRBV6-2/TRBV6-3,TRBJ2-4
CRVGVTDTQYF,.,TRBV20-1,TRBJ2-3
CSATRPGFPYNEQFF,.,TRBV20-1,TRBJ2-1
CASRSRTGGHRNTQYF,.,TRBV6-1,TRBJ2-3
CASSSHGGRNEQFF,.,TRBV12-3/TRBV12-4,TRBJ2-1
CASSLVALGQGNQPQHF,.,TRBV7-2,TRBJ1-5
CASTYSIGGLNGYTF,.,TRBV27,TRBJ1-2
CASSLGDTHEKLFF,.,TRBV5-1,TRBJ1-4
CATGVDRGWTDTQYF,.,TRBV2,TRBJ2-3
CASRGEGPSRDEQYF,.,TRBV19,TRBJ2-7
CASSHGLLGWGTQETQYF,.,TRBV4-1,TRBJ2-5
CASSLAPGIQETQYF,.,TRBV11-2,TRBJ2-5